A single sample is the source of the 7 T cell receptor beta chains below, sequenced in a study of blood T cell repertoires in COVID-19. Clones were read by immunoSEQ multiplex PCR, and TCRdb kept only the in-frame ones, dropping some. Among some 180,000 clones listed, almost 85% were seen once. Sample: peripheral blood. The receptors come from a woman aged 80 or over with COVID-19, enrolled during active disease.

This chain connects TRBV28 to TRBJ1-1; perhaps TRBD1 as D (5 bases). The CDR3 consists of 16 residues. The V end was cut by 3 bases, the J end by 2 bases, with 16 bases between. Germline V gene data show CDR1 as MDHEN and CDR2 as SYDVKM. CDR3 in amino acids: CASSFYPQGYNTEAFF. In DNA, the CDR3 is TGTGCCAGCAGTTTTTACCCCCAGGGTTATAACACTGAAGCTTTCTTT.

With regard to this clone: One junction end disagrees with the germline gene, perhaps due to a read error. J is TRBJ1-1 and V is TRBV2; 8 bases agree with TRBD1. This CDR3 has 13 residues. In germline, CDR1 is SNHLY, CDR2 FYNNEI. CDR3 bases: TGTGCCAGCAACCTGGGCACAGGGGGGACCCTCGGCTTT. It codes for CASNLGTGGTLGF. Full variable domain (missing parts from reference TRBV2 and TRBJ1-1): EPEVTQTPSHQVTQMGQEVILRCVPISNHLYFYWYRQILGQKVEFLVSFYNNEISEKSEIFDDQFSVERPDGSNFTLKIRSTKLEDSAMYFCASNLGTGGTLGFGQGTRLTVV.

V gene TRBV6-6 combines with J gene TRBJ2-7; 7 bases fit TRBD1. The germline V gene has CDR1 MNHNY and CDR2 SVGAGI (reference sequence). The length of the CDR3 is 14 residues. The ends lost 7 bases at V and 3 bases at J; junction bases unmatched: 9. CDR3 sequence (DNA): TGTGCCAGCAACCTACAGGGGACCGACTACGAGCAGTACTTC. Its translation is CASNLQGTDYEQYF.

This clone has a handful of counts. V is TRBV12-5 and J is TRBJ2-3, with no clear D. CDR3 length: 12 amino acids. Per the germline V gene, CDR1 is LGHNT and CDR2 is FRNRAP. Trimming removed 0 bases from V and 6 bases from J, with 4 bases in between. The CDR3 sequence is CASGLVRDTQYF. In nucleotides, the CDR3 is TGTGCTAGTGGTTTGGTACGGGATACGCAGTATTTT.

This clone was picked up a small number of times. The sample carries other DNA sequences with the same CDR3. The chain carries TRBV5-1 and TRBJ2-7; 7 bases align to TRBD1. The CDR3 has 15 residues. V trimming: 0 bases; J trimming: 0 bases; junction bases outside the gene matches: 3. Germline V gives CDR1 SGHRS, CDR2 YFSETQ. The CDR3 bases are TGCGCCAGCAGCTTGGAAGGGGGCTACTCCTACGAGCAGTACTTC. The encoded protein is CASSLEGGYSYEQYF.

The chain is built from TRBV6-5 and TRBJ1-1; possibly TRBD1 for D (5 bases). The CDR3 length is 14 residues. V was shortened by 4 bases and J by 1 base, with 10 bases between the two germline ends. Germline assignment: CDR1 MNHEY and CDR2 SVGAGI. CDR3 sequence (DNA): TGTGCCAGCAGTTGGGGGGGGACGAACACTGAAGCTTTCTTT. Protein sequence: CASSWGGTNTEAFF.

V is TRBV10-3 and J is TRBJ1-1, with a possible D match to TRBD1 (5 bases). There are 13 residues in the CDR3. Trimming stripped 8 bases from V and 2 bases from J, with 12 bases between. The germline V gene encodes CDR1 ENHRY and CDR2 SYGVKD. The CDR3 DNA reads TGTGCCATCCGCCCAGGGCTAAACACTGAAGCTTTCTTT. This encodes CAIRPGLNTEAFF.